The clone carrying this T cell receptor beta chain was seen many times. Its specificity is not known. Germline V gene lookup returns CDR1 SGDLS and CDR2 YYNGEE. There are 14 residues in the CDR3. Unmatched junction bases numbered 5, after V lost 4 bases and J lost 6 bases. According to the study, genomic DNA was the template for TCR beta VDJ and CDR3 profiling. TCRdb reprocessed the reads with MiXCR, giving one entry per CDR3 protein. Among tens of thousands of distinct CDR3 sequences listed, about half were seen once. These data come from a study of CD8+CD57+ T cells in acquired aplastic anemia. Background on the study: The mean DNA yield obtained from sorted CD4+ and CD8+ cells came to roughly 3 ug.

General study findings and limits: CD8+ Simpson's diversity did not differ significantly between patients and controls. It was found that about 31 CD8+ CDR3 sequences were shared between patients and controls.

The V and J genes are TRBV9 and TRBJ1-4, with TRBD1 matching 8 bases. Material: sorted CD4+, CD8+, or CD8+CD57+ T cells (not recorded which) from PBMCs. This TCR was recovered from a human donor in good health, serving as a control. This CDR3 reads CASSRTDRDEKLFF. DNA of the CDR3: TGTGCCAGCAGCCGGACGGACAGGGATGAAAAACTGTTTTTT.